Listed here is a single TCR beta chain. Its antigen remains unknown. The unexposed donors gave CD4+ T cells in about 2010-2019, prior to COVID-19. Naive and memory CD4+ T cells were separated from cryopreserved PBMCs. This CDR3 has 13 amino acids. From germline, CDR1 is GTSNPN and CDR2 SVGIG (reference sequence). Between the trimmed V and J ends, which lost 4 bases and 3 bases, there was a span of 13 bases. Uncultured naive and memory CD4+ T cells supplied DNA for deep TCR-beta sequencing. The method was immunoSEQ multiplex PCR; TCRdb's version includes in-frame clones alone and lacks a portion of them. The sample includes some 69,000 clones, approximately 94% of them seen just once. These data are taken from a study of CD4 T cells in relation to SARS-CoV-2 and coronaviruses. The study's findings and limits: Crossreactive clones expanded significantly less to SARS-CoV-2 than monoreactive clones.

The sequence came from a human donor in good health. The chain is built from TRBV30 and TRBJ2-7, with a tentative D call TRBD1 (5 bases). The sample taken for sequencing was naive CD4+ T cells from PBMCs. The sample's subset: naive CD4+ T cells isolated by negative enrichment. Here the CDR3 reads CAWNKQGIYEQYF. DNA of the CDR3: TGTGCCTGGAATAAGCAGGGAATCTACGAGCAGTACTTC.